The entry below gives a single TCR beta chain sequence along with its context. This sample was included in a study of blood T cell repertoires in COVID-19. Whole-study context: There were acute and convalescent COVID-19 samples, and they came from the United States, Italy and Spain. T cells, B-cell-depleted T cells, or PBMCs supplied cDNA or gDNA.

Profiled with immunoSEQ multiplex PCR; TCRdb holds only in-frame clones, not every one. This sample has roughly 220,000 clones, with about 87% found just once. The CDR3 spans 13 residues. The germline gives CDR1 SQVTM, CDR2 ANQGSEA. Those enrolled, adults aged roughly 18 to 100 years, came from roughly 23 US areas. Donors were grouped by their self-reported clinical history. The gene calls are TRBV29-1 and TRBJ2-3; the D gene is possibly TRBD2 (5 bases). Sequencing was performed on PBMCs or T cells enriched from blood (not recorded which). The source is a woman aged 25 to 39 who had recovered from COVID-19. The chain's CDR3 is CTLSETGVDTQYF. The CDR3 DNA reads as TGCACCCTTAGCGAGACCGGGGTAGATACGCAGTATTTT.